This T cell receptor beta chain was profiled in a study of blood T cell repertoires in COVID-19. Clones were read by immunoSEQ multiplex PCR, and TCRdb kept only the in-frame ones, dropping some. The sample holds about 100,000 clones, over 60% seen once. The V and J ends lost 2 bases and 10 bases respectively, with 15 bases between them. This CDR3 comprises 14 residues. Germline V CDR1 and CDR2: LGHNT, FRNRAP. The origin of this receptor is a man in his fifties or sixties who had recovered from COVID-19. Sequenced input: peripheral blood. V gene TRBV12-5 combines with J gene TRBJ2-1; tentatively, D is TRBD2 (5 bases). The CDR3 is CASGLNVGLAEQFF. CDR3 in DNA: TGTGCTAGTGGTTTGAATGTAGGGCTAGCCGAGCAGTTCTTC.